This entry describes one T cell receptor beta chain. There are 14 residues in the CDR3. Looked up from germline, CDR1 is SNHLY and CDR2 is FYNNEI. J gave up 3 bases and V 7 bases, and 6 bases lay outside the gene matches. The data were taken from a study of blood T cell repertoires in COVID-19. At the level of the study: The samples span acute and convalescent COVID-19 from the United States, Italy and Spain. T cells, B-cell-depleted T cells, or PBMCs supplied cDNA or gDNA.

Source study methods: How many nucleated cells were present was estimated from reference gene primer amplification. TCRdb keeps only in-frame clones here, not all; method: immunoSEQ multiplex PCR. The DNA was the basis for D and trimming; V, J and clone size are from that table. Among some 330,000 clones listed, roughly four fifths were seen once. This clonotype originated in a woman aged 45 to 65 who had recovered from COVID-19. Source material: PBMCs or T cells enriched from blood (not recorded which). The chain has TRBV2 and TRBJ1-5, with 7 bases lining up with TRBD1. The CDR3 DNA reads as TGTGCCAGCAAGGGGGCTGACTTCAATCAGCCCCAGCATTTT. Translation gives CASKGADFNQPQHF.